This T cell receptor (beta chain) was captured in a study of T-cell reconstitution after alpha-beta-depleted transplantation in children. This clonotype was observed at least ten times. Its antigen is undetermined. Study results and limitations: Diversity and T-cell counts at one year after transplant derived mostly from new T cells. Recipient T cells and thymic progenitors that survived were the source of the high TCRbeta diversity seen at day 60 in some patients. Reportedly, alpha-beta T cells present about two months post-transplant originated from several hundred expanded clones of graft origin.

TCRbeta library construction was performed incorporating unique molecular identifiers. TCRdb ran MiXCR on the PCR reads and lists one entry per CDR3 protein. Of some 200,000 distinct CDR3 sequences listed, 7.5% to 9.5% were seen once; the top ten hold 35% to 45%. Trimming took off 5 bases at V and 4 bases at J, with 14 bases between the two ends. The CDR3 is 13 residues long. In germline, CDR1 is DFQATT, CDR2 SNEGSKA (reference sequence). This chain links TRBV20-1 with TRBJ1-1; D gene unclear. The TCR sequence derives from a male patient under 10 years old who had a stem cell transplant for acute myeloid leukemia, so the T cells may come from the graft donor. This material consisted of PBMCs, mostly from graft donor cells, taken 360 days after TCRalphabeta/CD19-depleted stem cell transplant. Here the CDR3 DNA reads TGCAGTGCTTGGGCCCTTCGGGCCACTGAAGCTTTCTTT. It yields the protein CSAWALRATEAFF.